This TCR beta chain emerged from a study of T-cell memory formation after mild COVID-19 (dated by TCRdb to the early 2020s). For the study in its entirety: TCR sequence clusters from the two donors were found to be largely donor specific. Longitudinal TCRalpha and TCRbeta repertoire sequencing tracked T-cell clones expanding and contracting after mild COVID-19 in two donors. Two young, previously healthy adult volunteers, one female and one male, were included in the cohort. On the study overall, not on this receptor specifically: Contracting CD4+ clones appeared mostly in the CM and EM memory subsets, whereas CD8+ clones were enriched in EMRA. Clones contracting from day 15 to 85 had balanced CD4/CD8 phenotypes, while a second wave expanding from day 15 to 37 was biased towards CD4+. The study covered only two mild cases, and larger cohorts including severe cases with pre-infection samples were considered necessary. SARS-CoV-2 specificity of the second-wave clones peaking on day 37 was not confirmed. Some responding clones were found in pre-infection memory, which suggests that pre-existing cross-reactive memory T cells took part in the SARS-CoV-2 response.

V loses 3 bases of germline sequence and J loses 5 bases, and the interval between the two ends is 13 bases. The CDR3, from cysteine to phenylalanine, totals 14 residues. Only CDR3 DNA remains: 42 bases, in frame from the first base. The germline V gene sets CDR1 to MRHNA and CDR2 to SNTAGT. Concerning this clonotype itself: The target of this receptor is not known. No qualities accompany the bases; no much larger clone lies one base away.

The run used an Illumina NovaSeq 6000. TCRalpha and TCRbeta cDNA libraries were built by 5'RACE with constant-segment primers, adding sample barcodes and unique molecular identifiers. RNA was extracted from every sample with Trizol reagent. Amplification of the libraries took two PCR steps, and the second step added a second sample barcode plus Illumina TruSeq adapters. Libraries were sequenced on an Illumina NovaSeq with 2 x 150 bp paired-end reads. The paper's data handling went like this. Demultiplexing of reads and collapsing into UMI-guided consensus sequences were performed with migec v1.2.7. Using mixcr v2.1.11, the UMI consensuses were aligned to TRA and TRB V and J templates and assembled into clonotypes. A clonotype was counted as expanded or contracted only if both edgeR and NoisET called the change significant, with noise models trained on biological replicates. For edgeR calls, a false discovery rate-adjusted p below 0.01 and a log2 fold-change threshold of 1 were applied. As an exploratory analysis of dynamics, PCA with hierarchical clustering was applied to max-normalized trajectories of the 1000 most abundant clonotypes. Separately sequenced CD4+ and CD8+ repertoires were used to assign a CD4 or CD8 phenotype to each responding clone. TCRdb reworked the public reads: Q25 trimming with fastp, MiXCR clone assembly, productive beta chains retained. A single entry per CDR3 protein holds the most common genes and DNA from its merged rows. It is TCRdb's table, rather than the study itself, that gives the V and J calls and clone size. Across this sample there are around 110,000 distinct CDR3 sequences, with around 12% seen only once. Of the sample, approximately 30% falls within the top ten clones.

PBMCs were isolated by Ficoll-Paque density gradient centrifugation. The receptor's source is an adult woman who had mild COVID-19 (a few samples of this study predate the infection). The sample titles of this study are shuffled in the database, so cell type and time point are left out; the donor was told from shared clones. The sample comprised PBMCs or a T cell subset sorted from them (not recorded which). The V gene is TRBV6-4 and the J gene is TRBJ1-2, with no D gene named confidently. For the CDR3, the sequence is CASSEGQEGYGYTF. The DNA sequence is as follows: TGTGCCAGCAGTGAAGGGCAGGAAGGATATGGCTACACCTTC.